The 23 T cell receptor beta chains below come from one sample, sequenced in a study of blood T cell repertoires in COVID-19 (dated by TCRdb to the early 2020s). Receptor amplification or capture employed the immunoSEQ multiplex PCR assay. Here the immuneACCESS table is served through TCRdb, limited to in-frame sequences with V and J called. Missing clones are a known gap in these copies; in checked studies unresolved V genes cover under half, and the rest lacks a known reason. Across this sample there are approximately 260,000 clones, with approximately 82% seen only once. About 4.6% of the sample comes from the top ten. The sample consisted of peripheral blood. The receptors were gathered from a man in his sixties who had recovered from COVID-19.

The rearrangement uses TRBV19 and TRBJ1-5; no reliable D call. V was cut by 1 base and J by 3 bases, with 7 bases left in between. Germline CDR1 is LNHDA and CDR2 is SQIVND (reference sequence). This CDR3 is built from 14 residues. In DNA form, the CDR3 reads TGTGCCAGTAGTATAGGTTTTAACAATCAGCCCCAGCATTTT. Its protein product is CASSIGFNNQPQHF. The full variable domain, completed using reference TRBV19 and TRBJ1-5, is DGGITQSPKYLFRKEGQNVTLSCEQNLNHDAMYWYRQDPGQGLRLIYYSQIVNDFQKGDIAEGYSVSREKKESFPLTVTSAQKNPTAFYLCASSIGFNNQPQHFGDGTRLSIL.

This chain uses TRBV6-5 with TRBJ1-1; D unresolved. The CDR3 totals 15 residues. The germline V and J ends were trimmed by 8 bases and 3 bases, with 19 bases remaining between them. Germline assignment: CDR1 MNHEY and CDR2 SVGAGI. The CDR3 spells CASLPGYGVDTEAFF. CDR3 in DNA: TGTGCCAGCCTGCCGGGGTATGGGGTGGACACTGAAGCTTTCTTT.

In its sample, this clone was seen once. This chain uses TRBV6-1 with TRBJ2-7; 9 bases line up with TRBD2. The CDR3 is made up of 16 amino acids. The junction had 9 bases not matched to a gene; V was cut back by 2 bases and J by 4 bases. The germline V gene encodes CDR1 MNHNS and CDR2 SASEGT. The CDR3 is CASSEQGRGRAYEQYF. The CDR3 bases are TGTGCCAGCAGTGAACAGGGCCGCGGGAGGGCTTACGAGCAGTACTTC.

J is TRBJ2-7 and V is TRBV5-1, with TRBD1 matching 9 bases. The CDR3 extends over 15 amino acids. V shed 4 bases, J shed 4 bases, and the junction held 9 bases outside the gene matches. The germline V gene has CDR1 SGHRS and CDR2 YFSETQ. DNA for the CDR3: TGCGCCAGCAGCACCGGACAGGGGCGATCGTACGAGCAGTACTTC. This sequence encodes CASSTGQGRSYEQYF.

The rearrangement uses TRBV14 and TRBJ1-3; D is unclear. Per the germline V gene, CDR1 is SGHDN and CDR2 is FVKESK. The CDR3 covers 14 residues. The germline V and J ends were trimmed by 2 bases and 1 base, with 6 bases remaining between them. The CDR3 sequence: CASSQLYSGNTIYF. The CDR3, as DNA: TGTGCCAGCAGCCAACTGTATTCTGGAAACACCATATATTTT.

CDR3 coding DNA: TGTGCCAGCAGCCAAGGTATTAGCGGGACCGAGCAGTACTTC. It codes for CASSQGISGTEQYF. The chain is built from TRBV3-1 (or the pseudogene TRBV3-2) and TRBJ2-7; 8 positions match TRBD2. CDR1 and CDR2 (germline): LGHDT, YNNKEL (reference sequence). Losses at the gene ends were 1 base for V and 6 bases for J; bases not matched to a gene: 5. The CDR3 loop spans 14 amino acids.

The J gene is TRBJ2-3, the V gene TRBV7-9, with 13 nucleotides matching TRBD2. CDR1 is SEHNR, CDR2 FQNEAQ, per germline (reference sequence). Trimming took 5 bases from V and 4 from J; bases not matched to a gene: 6. The CDR3 totals 16 residues. The CDR3 bases are TGTGCCAGCAGCCCGACTAGCGGGGGGCACGCAGATACGCAGTATTTT. Its translation: CASSPTSGGHADTQYF. Drawing the rest from reference TRBV7-9 and TRBJ2-3, the complete variable domain is DTGVSQNPRHKITKRGQNVTFRCDPISEHNRLYWYRQTLGQGPEFLTYFQNEAQLEKSRLLSDRFSAERPKGSFSTLEIQRTEQGDSAMYLCASSPTSGGHADTQYFGPGTRLTVL.

The chain uses TRBV18 and TRBJ2-3; a possible D gene is TRBD1 (5 bases). This CDR3 has 15 residues. V lost 6 bases, J lost 5 bases, and 18 bases lay in between. Looked up from germline, CDR1 is KGHSH and CDR2 is LQKENI. CDR3 coding DNA: TGTGCCAGCTCCCAACTACAGGTTTCGGGAGATACGCAGTATTTT. It yields the protein CASSQLQVSGDTQYF.

This clone was recorded once. The rearrangement links TRBV19 to TRBJ1-1; D remains ambiguous. Germline assignment: CDR1 LNHDA and CDR2 SQIVND (reference sequence). The CDR3 length is 15 residues. The V and J ends lost 0 bases and 2 bases respectively, with 10 bases between them. The CDR3 region is CASSIDPIANTEAFF. The CDR3 DNA reads as TGTGCCAGTAGTATAGATCCTATAGCTAACACTGAAGCTTTCTTT. Together with reference TRBV19 and TRBJ1-1, the CDR3 gives the full variable domain: DGGITQSPKYLFRKEGQNVTLSCEQNLNHDAMYWYRQDPGQGLRLIYYSQIVNDFQKGDIAEGYSVSREKKESFPLTVTSAQKNPTAFYLCASSIDPIANTEAFFGQGTRLTVV.

The chain links TRBV10-3 to TRBJ2-7; TRBD2 matches 7 bases. CDR1 is ENHRY and CDR2 is SYGVKD in the germline V gene. This CDR3 has 14 amino acids. J was trimmed by 6 bases and V by 4 bases; bases with no gene match: 9. The CDR3 region is CAISGGTNPSEQYF. The DNA for the CDR3 is TGTGCCATCAGTGGAGGGACTAACCCCTCCGAGCAGTACTTC.

This clone was seen only once. The V call is TRBV5-1, the J call TRBJ2-3, with 7 bases lining up with TRBD2. CDR1 and CDR2 from the germline V gene are SGHRS and YFSETQ. The V gene end was trimmed by 0 bases and the J gene end by 4 bases; junction bases not matched to a gene: 8. This CDR3 is built from 16 residues. In DNA form, the CDR3 reads TGCGCCAGCAGCTTGGCACTAGCGAGGGCCTCAGATACGCAGTATTTT. Translation: CASSLALARASDTQYF.

V is TRBV7-9 and J is TRBJ1-6; 9 bases align to TRBD1. This CDR3 is built from 15 residues. The trim removed 6 bases at V and 7 bases at J, leaving 7 bases unmatched. Per germline, CDR1 SEHNR and CDR2 FQNEAQ (reference sequence). The CDR3, as DNA: TGTGCCAGCAGGGGACAGGGTCAACTCAATTCACCCCTCCACTTT. Its translation: CASRGQGQLNSPLHF.

This clone was detected only a few times. In DNA form, the CDR3 reads TGTGCCAGCAGCCCCGGGACTAGCGGACATGAGCAGTTCTTC. It is translated as CASSPGTSGHEQFF. V is TRBV7-9 and J is TRBJ2-1, with 11 positions matching TRBD2. The CDR3 has 14 amino acids. The J segment lost 8 bases and the V segment lost 5 bases, leaving 5 bases of the junction unmatched. The germline V gene has CDR1 SEHNR and CDR2 FQNEAQ (reference sequence).

The V call is TRBV5-4, the J call TRBJ2-1; 8 bases are shared with TRBD2. The CDR3 sequence is 16 residues long. Germline CDR1 SGHNT, CDR2 YYREEE (reference sequence). V shed 4 bases, J shed 12 bases, and the junction held 18 bases outside the gene matches. The CDR3 protein is CASSPGGSGIVFGQFF. The CDR3 DNA reads as TGTGCCAGCAGCCCTGGCGGTAGCGGGATCGTATTTGGGCAGTTCTTC.

The chain carries TRBV6-5 and TRBJ2-2, with 11 nucleotides matching TRBD1. V was pared by 4 bases and J by 4 bases, with 2 bases of the junction left unmatched. CDR3 length: 15 residues. Germline V lookup: CDR1 MNHEY, CDR2 SVGAGI. The DNA of the CDR3 is TGTGCCAGCAGTTCGGACAGGGGGCGCACCGGGGAGCTGTTTTTT. This encodes CASSSDRGRTGELFF.

V gene TRBV6-5 combines with J gene TRBJ1-5; D is perhaps TRBD1 (5 bases). Between the trimmed V and J ends, which lost 6 bases and 5 bases, there was a span of 11 bases. Germline V CDR1 and CDR2: MNHEY, SVGAGI. This CDR3 spans 13 amino acids. The DNA for the CDR3 is TGTGCCAGCAGGTTGACAGCCGATCAGCCCCAGCATTTT. Its translation is CASRLTADQPQHF.

The chain couples TRBV2 to TRBJ2-3; 7 positions match TRBD2. Germline V lookup: CDR1 SNHLY, CDR2 FYNNEI. The CDR3 totals 16 residues. V was pared by 2 bases and J by 2 bases, with 7 bases of the junction left unmatched. The CDR3 reads CASSETVGGPTDTQYF. The CDR3 DNA follows: TGTGCCAGCAGTGAAACAGTGGGAGGGCCCACAGATACGCAGTATTTT.

The chain recombines TRBV5-4 with TRBJ1-1; 7 nucleotides line up with TRBD1. The CDR3 sequence is 15 residues long. The V gene's germline CDR1 is SGHNT and CDR2 YYREEE (reference sequence). V lost 4 bases, J lost 4 bases, and 10 bases stayed unmatched. The CDR3 DNA reads as TGTGCCAGCAGCCGACCCCAGGGGGGTGGCACTGAAGCTTTCTTT. Translating gives CASSRPQGGGTEAFF.

Written as DNA, the CDR3 is TGTGCCAGCAGCCAAGGGACAGGGAAACAAGAGACCCAGTACTTC. Its protein product is CASSQGTGKQETQYF. The J gene is TRBJ2-5, the V gene TRBV3-1 (or the pseudogene TRBV3-2), with 8 bases identical to TRBD1. V trimming: 1 base; J trimming: 2 bases; junction bases outside the gene matches: 3. The CDR3 has 15 residues. Looked up from germline, CDR1 is LGHDT and CDR2 is YNNKEL (reference sequence).

Remarks on this clone: Compared with germline, one end of the junction differs, possibly owing to a read error. This sequence joins TRBV5-4 and TRBJ1-1, with D possibly TRBD1 on 6 matching bases. In germline, CDR1 is SGHNT, CDR2 YYREEE (reference sequence). CDR3 length: 14 amino acids. The chain's CDR3 is CASSLGGGGTEAFF. The CDR3 nucleotides are TGTGCCAGCAGTTTGGGGGGAGGGGGCACTGAAGCTTTCTTT.

The rearrangement links TRBV18 to TRBJ2-7, with 9 nucleotides matching TRBD1. Germline lookup yields CDR1 KGHSH and CDR2 LQKENI. The CDR3 is 20 amino acids. V lost 1 base and J lost 3; bases outside the gene matches: 19. The CDR3 DNA reads TGTGCCAGCTCACCACAACCCGGGACAGGGCCATCAGGTAGTTTCTACGAGCAGTACTTC. Its translation: CASSPQPGTGPSGSFYEQYF.

This chain links TRBV7-8 with TRBJ2-7; maybe TRBD1 (6 bases). Germline V gene sequence: CDR1 SGHVS, CDR2 FQNEAQ. Trimming removed 2 bases from V and 3 bases from J, with 17 bases in between. The CDR3 consists of 16 residues. DNA of the CDR3: TGTGCCAGCAGCTTAACAGGGTTCCCAGGAATCTACGAGCAGTACTTC. It specifies CASSLTGFPGIYEQYF.

J is TRBJ2-7 and V is TRBV18; D not resolved. CDR1 KGHSH and CDR2 LQKENI come from the germline V gene. CDR3 size: 15 residues. V lost 3 bases, J lost 0 bases, and 12 bases lay in between. The CDR3 DNA sequence: TGTGCCAGCTCACCGAGACTTGGCGGCTCCTACGAGCAGTACTTC. Amino acid sequence: CASSPRLGGSYEQYF.